These 19 T cell receptor beta chains were all obtained from the same sample, sequenced in a study of shared clonotypes between healthy human individuals. Selected positively for CCR7 and CD45RO-negative, naive CD8 cells excluded terminally differentiated effector memory CD45RA+ cells. Measured with immunoSEQ multiplex PCR; TCRdb has only the in-frame clones, and not every one. The sample consists of roughly 2,000,000 clones, about 95% of them appearing once. Input material: naive CD8+ T cells sorted from blood. Every receptor here comes from a man between 18 and 29 years old in good health.

The CDR3 nucleotides are TGCGCCAGCAGCCAACTAATCGGCGCTAACTATGGCTACACCTTC. Residues: CASSQLIGANYGYTF. This chain connects TRBV4-1 to TRBJ1-2; D gene ambiguous. Germline-derived CDR1 and CDR2 are MGHRA and YSYEKL. The CDR3 is 15 amino acids. Trimming shortened V by 2 bases and J by 0 bases, and 10 bases separated the two germline ends.

This chain joins TRBV5-1 and TRBJ1-5; perhaps TRBD1 as D (6 bases). The V gene lost 3 bases and the J gene lost 5 bases, with 18 bases spanning the gap. Germline CDR1 and CDR2: SGHRS and YFSETQ. CDR3 length equals 16 residues. CDR3 loop: CASSSGVGGAYQPQHF. In nucleotides, the CDR3 is TGCGCCAGCAGCTCTGGGGTGGGGGGCGCGTATCAGCCCCAGCATTTT.

The chain couples TRBV11-2 to TRBJ2-1; 10 bases fit TRBD1. Trimming cost V 0 bases and J 8 bases; bases outside gene matches: 7. CDR3 length: 16 residues. The V gene's germline CDR1 is SGHAT and CDR2 FQNNGV. CDR3 bases: TGTGCCAGCAGCTTAGATCGCGGGGACAGGGGCTATGAGCAGTTCTTC. It translates to CASSLDRGDRGYEQFF.

In its sample, this clone was seen once. The rearrangement joins TRBV5-8 to TRBJ1-5; 10 nucleotides line up with TRBD1. Germline CDR1 is SGHTS and CDR2 is YDEGEE. J gave up 4 bases and V 1 base, and 5 bases lay outside the gene matches. The CDR3 sequence is 16 residues long. CDR3 loop: CASSLRWGQGNQPQHF. The CDR3 nucleotides are TGTGCCAGCAGCTTGAGGTGGGGACAGGGGAATCAGCCCCAGCATTTT.

This clone was seen only once. J is TRBJ2-1 and V is TRBV4-1, with no clear D. The CDR3 consists of 14 residues. Trimming took off 1 base at V and 3 bases at J, with 7 bases between the two ends. Germline V gives CDR1 MGHRA, CDR2 YSYEKL. CDR3 in DNA: TGCGCCAGCAGCCAAGTAAATCTCTACAATGAGCAGTTCTTC. The encoded protein is CASSQVNLYNEQFF.

The rearrangement joins TRBV4-1 to TRBJ1-6; D is ambiguous. Trimming pared 1 base from V and 5 bases from J, leaving 15 bases between. Germline V lookup: CDR1 MGHRA, CDR2 YSYEKL. The CDR3 length is 17 residues. This CDR3 reads CASSQVPPEADNSPLHF. CDR3 DNA: TGCGCCAGCAGCCAAGTACCCCCCGAGGCGGATAATTCACCCCTCCACTTT.

In regard to this clone: A junction boundary mismatches the germline segment, possibly from a read error. This chain joins TRBV7-7 and TRBJ2-1, with 7 bases that match TRBD2. The CDR3 runs to 14 residues. Germline assignment: CDR1 SSHAT and CDR2 FNYEAQ (reference sequence). CDR3 region: CASSTTAGFNEQFF. CDR3 coding DNA: TGTGCTAGCAGCACGACAGCGGGGTTCAATGAGCAGTTCTTC.

The J gene is TRBJ2-7, the V gene TRBV27, with 16 bases aligning to TRBD2. Germline V CDR1 and CDR2: MNHEY, SMNVEV (reference sequence). The CDR3 has 17 amino acids. V was clipped by 4 bases and J by 7 bases; unmatched bases: 10. In DNA form, the CDR3 reads TGTGCCAGCAGTTCGGGACTAGCGGGAGGGACTAGGTTTGAGCAGTACTTC. Translating it yields CASSSGLAGGTRFEQYF.

The CDR3 loop reads CASSIGSGELYNEQFF. For the CDR3, the DNA is TGTGCCAGTAGTATCGGATCGGGGGAGCTCTACAATGAGCAGTTCTTC. The rearrangement joins TRBV19 to TRBJ2-1; D might be TRBD2 (6 bases). Germline V gene data show CDR1 as LNHDA and CDR2 as SQIVND (reference sequence). CDR3 size: 16 residues. Trimming left V 3 bases short and J 3 bases short, with 15 bases between.

About this clone: Other DNA sequences within the sample encode an identical CDR3. The rearrangement links TRBV9 to TRBJ1-2; D ambiguous. This CDR3 is built from 13 residues. The V gene lost 1 base and the J gene lost 3 bases, with 7 bases spanning the gap. The germline gives CDR1 SGDLS, CDR2 YYNGEE. The CDR3 sequence is CASSVTGDYGYTF. The CDR3 region has the DNA TGTGCCAGCAGCGTAACCGGGGACTATGGCTACACCTTC.

V usage is TRBV6-5 and J usage is TRBJ1-2, with D perhaps TRBD1 (6 bases). Looked up from germline, CDR1 is MNHEY and CDR2 is SVGAGI. V was cut by 0 bases and J by 6 bases, with 17 bases left in between. The CDR3 is 16 residues long. CDR3 sequence: CASSYSIQPYRDGYTF. The CDR3 DNA reads TGTGCCAGCAGTTACTCGATCCAACCGTACAGGGATGGCTACACCTTC.

This sequence joins TRBV15 and TRBJ1-4, with D tentatively TRBD1 (6 bases). CDR3 size: 15 residues. Germline lookup yields CDR1 LNHNV and CDR2 YYDKDF (reference sequence). V lost 5 bases and J lost 10, with 20 bases in between. CDR3 sequence reads: CATSGWGAGDGKLFF. The CDR3, as DNA: TGTGCCACCAGCGGGTGGGGGGCAGGGGACGGAAAACTGTTTTTT.

This clone has a single count. V is TRBV19 and J is TRBJ2-1; 10 nucleotides line up with TRBD2. Germline loops: CDR1 LNHDA, CDR2 SQIVND (reference sequence). J was trimmed by 2 bases and V by 5 bases; bases with no gene match: 3. The CDR3 contains 15 residues. The CDR3 protein is CASSFGTSAYNEQFF. The CDR3, as DNA: TGTGCCAGTAGTTTCGGGACTAGCGCCTACAATGAGCAGTTCTTC.

Here the CDR3 reads CASSLGPYITPPNTGELFF. The CDR3 nucleotides read TGTGCCAGCAGCTTAGGCCCCTACATTACCCCGCCGAACACCGGGGAGCTGTTTTTT. The V call is TRBV11-2, the J call TRBJ2-2; no definite D call. Germline assignment: CDR1 SGHAT and CDR2 FQNNGV. V shed 1 base and J shed 0 bases, with 18 bases lying between them. The CDR3 totals 19 residues.

The genes are TRBV27 and TRBJ1-1; TRBD1 might be the D (5 bases). This CDR3 has 14 amino acids. The germline CDR1 and CDR2 sequences are MNHEY and SMNVEV (reference sequence). The V gene lost 0 bases and the J gene lost 5 bases, with 10 bases spanning the gap. The CDR3: CASSLSTGGTEAFF. DNA for the CDR3: TGTGCCAGCAGTTTATCTACGGGGGGGACTGAAGCTTTCTTT.

On this clone itself: The same CDR3 also results from other DNA sequences found in this sample. The chain's CDR3 is CSVEYNEQFF. The CDR3 coding sequence is TGCAGCGTAGAATACAATGAGCAGTTCTTC. The chain couples TRBV29-1 to TRBJ2-1; the D is unclear. V dropped 6 bases and J dropped 4 bases, with 4 bases sitting between them. Germline V lookup: CDR1 SQVTM, CDR2 ANQGSEA. The CDR3 is 10 amino acids.

The chain has TRBV6-6 and TRBJ2-2; 8 bases map to TRBD2. There are 14 residues in the CDR3. The V segment lost 10 bases and the J segment 5 bases; nucleotides outside the gene matches: 9. Germline V CDR1 and CDR2: MNHNY, SVGAGI (reference sequence). CDR3 loop: CATTAGVYTGELFF. The CDR3 coding sequence is TGTGCCACCACAGCGGGAGTATATACCGGGGAGCTGTTTTTT.

V and J are TRBV19 and TRBJ1-1, with D tentatively TRBD1 (6 bases). V was clipped by 6 bases and J by 1 base, with 9 bases between them. The CDR3 length is 13 residues. Germline V gene sequence: CDR1 LNHDA, CDR2 SQIVND (reference sequence). The CDR3 reads CASRTGQNTEAFF. The CDR3 DNA follows: TGTGCCAGTAGGACGGGACAGAACACTGAAGCTTTCTTT.

The rearrangement links TRBV7-9 to TRBJ2-7, with D perhaps TRBD1 (5 bases). Trimming shortened V by 5 bases and J by 6 bases, and 11 bases separated the two germline ends. The CDR3 contains 12 residues. Germline lookup yields CDR1 SEHNR and CDR2 FQNEAQ (reference sequence). The CDR3 DNA sequence: TGTGCCAGCAGCCCCTCGACAGTCGAGCAGTACTTC. It specifies CASSPSTVEQYF.